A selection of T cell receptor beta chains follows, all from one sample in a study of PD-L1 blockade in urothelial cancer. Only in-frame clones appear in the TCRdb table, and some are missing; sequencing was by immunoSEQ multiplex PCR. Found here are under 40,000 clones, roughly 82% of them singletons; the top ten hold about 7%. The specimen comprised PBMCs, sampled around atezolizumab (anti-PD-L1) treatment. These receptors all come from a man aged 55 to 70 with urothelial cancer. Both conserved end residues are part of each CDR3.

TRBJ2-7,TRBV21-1,CASSDGQYGEQYF
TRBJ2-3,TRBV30,CAWRLAGTDTQYF
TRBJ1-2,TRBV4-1,CASSQEVPTGRLRGYTF
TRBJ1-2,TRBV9,CASSPRTRRYGYTF
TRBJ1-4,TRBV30,CARQENNEKLFF
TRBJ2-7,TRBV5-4,CASSLPGLGANEQYF
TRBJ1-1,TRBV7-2,CASSLVRGPNTEAFF
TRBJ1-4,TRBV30,CAWRVQGLEANEKLFF
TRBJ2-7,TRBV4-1,CASSQPGQSYEQYF
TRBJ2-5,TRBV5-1,CASSLEDTQETQYF
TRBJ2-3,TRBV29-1,CSVVGVQSTDTQYF
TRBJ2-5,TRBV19,CASRLSAGEGETQYF
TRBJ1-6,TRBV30,CAWSVPRGRSPLHF
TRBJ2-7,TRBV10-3,CAISASGTGGRNEQYF
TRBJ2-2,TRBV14,CASSLRTGFTGELFF
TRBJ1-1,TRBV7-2,CASSKDRQNTEAFF
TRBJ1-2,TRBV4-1,CASSHRTGGSDYGYTF
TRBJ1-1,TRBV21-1,CASTLQVNTEAFF
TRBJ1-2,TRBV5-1,CASSLENSGGGYTF
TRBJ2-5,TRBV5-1,CASSELAGFQETQYF
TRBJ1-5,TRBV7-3,CASSLTGGQPQHF
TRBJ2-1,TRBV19,CASSPDGGGADEQFF